This T cell receptor beta chain originates from a study of blood T cell repertoires in COVID-19. V shed 1 base and J shed 9 bases, with 10 bases lying between them. In germline, CDR1 is GTSNPN, CDR2 SVGIG (reference sequence). This CDR3 is 12 amino acids long. Assay: immunoSEQ multiplex PCR; the TCRdb copy retains only in-frame clones and omits some. The sample shows 300,000 to 400,000 clones, roughly 90% of them seen only once. This clonotype was sampled from a woman in her forties or fifties with active or convalescent COVID-19. The material sequenced was peripheral blood. The gene calls are TRBV30 and TRBJ1-5; D gene unclear. The CDR3 sequence is CAWSGGRSPQHF. The CDR3 DNA reads as TGTGCCTGGAGTGGAGGGCGTTCGCCCCAGCATTTT.